The 32 T cell receptor beta chains reported below all come from one sample, sequenced in a study of vaccination effects on CD4 cells after COVID-19. The assay was immunoSEQ multiplex PCR, and TCRdb's table has in-frame clones only and misses some. The sample includes about 66,000 clones, about 74% seen only once; the top ten take around 2.4%. Having been cultured for ten to eleven days, the cells underwent CD4+ T cell isolation. Participants were given two doses of BNT162b2 or mRNA-1273 vaccine. Antigen specificity for these receptors is unknown. The source material was CD4+ T cells from PBMCs cultured without peptide, sampled after COVID-19 vaccination. The receptors were sampled from a human donor who received a COVID-19 vaccine.

This clone showed up just once. The chain links TRBV5-6 to TRBJ2-6, with 8 bases aligning to TRBD1. With V trimmed by 7 bases and J by 1 base, 13 bases remained unmatched. Germline assignment: CDR1 SGHDT and CDR2 YYEEEE. The length of the CDR3 is 18 residues. The CDR3 reads CASGEAGGPLSGANVLTF. The DNA of the CDR3 is TGTGCCAGCGGGGAGGCAGGGGGCCCGTTATCTGGGGCCAACGTCCTGACTTTC.

The chain carries TRBV5-1 and TRBJ1-5; 8 bases fit TRBD1. The J segment lost 0 bases and the V segment lost 5 bases, leaving 4 bases of the junction unmatched. The CDR3 contains 15 residues. The germline CDR1 and CDR2 sequences are SGHRS and YFSETQ. CDR3 DNA: TGCGCCAGCAGAATGACAGGGGCTAGCAATCAGCCCCAGCATTTT. Its translation: CASRMTGASNQPQHF.

Regarding this clone: It is unclear where the CDR3 begins or ends on the DNA, so no DNA is shown, and the CDR3 is as TCRdb lists it. The chain has TRBV27 and TRBJ1-1. CDR1 is MNHEY and CDR2 is SMNVEV in the germline V gene (reference sequence). Termini included, the CDR3 measures 13 amino acids. CDR3 sequence: CASSSWGTGSPFF.

This chain uses TRBV5-5 with TRBJ1-4; no clear D. Germline assignment: CDR1 SGHKS and CDR2 YYEKEE (reference sequence). V gave up 4 bases and J gave up 3 bases, with 19 bases separating them. The length of the CDR3 is 17 residues. CDR3 in DNA: TGTGCCAGCAGCGAGGGAGGAGTCGTGGCGGCTAATGAAAAACTGTTTTTT. Translating it yields CASSEGGVVAANEKLFF.

J is TRBJ1-2 and V is TRBV2, with 7 positions matching TRBD1. V lost 7 bases and J lost 0; bases outside the gene matches: 5. The CDR3 is 14 residues long. Germline V gives CDR1 SNHLY, CDR2 FYNNEI. CDR3 loop: CASNRDSANYGYTF. The CDR3 bases are TGTGCCAGCAACAGGGACAGCGCTAACTATGGCTACACCTTC.

The genes are TRBV6-5 and TRBJ1-6, with 8 bases lining up with TRBD1. The CDR3 spans 15 residues. With V trimmed by 3 bases and J by 5 bases, 3 bases remained unmatched. Per the germline V gene, CDR1 is MNHEY and CDR2 is SVGAGI. The CDR3 DNA sequence: TGTGCCAGCAGTTATCAGGGGGCCCATAATTCACCCCTCCACTTT. Its protein product is CASSYQGAHNSPLHF.

The chain carries TRBV12-3 or TRBV12-4 and TRBJ2-7, with 7 bases identical to TRBD1. J lost 6 bases, V lost 4 bases, and 3 bases had no gene match. The CDR3 loop spans 12 amino acids. This chain's CDR3 is CASSSTGAEQYV. The CDR3 DNA sequence: TGTGCCAGCAGTTCCACAGGGGCCGAGCAGTACGTC.

This chain joins TRBV5-1 and TRBJ1-1; TRBD1 matches at 9 bases. The CDR3 consists of 19 residues. Germline values: CDR1 SGHRS, CDR2 YFSETQ. The junction had 14 bases not matched to a gene; V was cut back by 2 bases and J by 0 bases. Written as DNA, the CDR3 is TGCGCCAGCAGCTTAACGGGCGTCGGGACAGGGCACTTGAACACTGAAGCTTTCTTT. It encodes CASSLTGVGTGHLNTEAFF.

Notes on this clone: At the DNA level, this CDR3 is encoded by other sequences in the same sample as well. The V call is TRBV5-1, the J call TRBJ1-4; no clear D gene. This CDR3 has 13 amino acids. The V and J ends lost 2 bases and 3 bases respectively, with 5 bases between them. Germline CDR1 SGHRS, CDR2 YFSETQ. The DNA of the CDR3 is TGCGCCAGCAGCTTAGGCTCTAATGAAAAACTGTTTTTT. Translation gives CASSLGSNEKLFF.

The chain recombines TRBV18 with TRBJ2-2, with D perhaps being TRBD1 or TRBD2 (5 bases each). The germline V gene encodes CDR1 KGHSH and CDR2 LQKENI. With 2 bases removed from V and 6 bases from J, the gap between germline ends came to 10 bases. The CDR3 has 14 residues. The CDR3 DNA is TGTGCCAGCTCACCAGGTGTGGGACCCGGGGAGCTGTTTTTT. This gives the protein CASSPGVGPGELFF.

The chain links TRBV5-1 to TRBJ1-1; TRBD1 agrees at 8 bases. Germline V gene lookup returns CDR1 SGHRS and CDR2 YFSETQ. The CDR3 totals 17 residues. Germline trimming cut 0 bases from V and 1 base from J; bases unmatched to any gene: 8. CDR3 amino acids: CASSLGTRQGQNTEAFF. CDR3 nucleotides: TGCGCCAGCAGCTTGGGGACTCGACAGGGGCAGAACACTGAAGCTTTCTTT.

The chain links TRBV6-5 to TRBJ2-5; D gene unclear. CDR3 length: 12 residues. Germline V lookup: CDR1 MNHEY, CDR2 SVGAGI. CDR3 in amino acids: CATGAVAETQYF. CDR3 in DNA: TGTGCTACCGGCGCGGTAGCAGAGACCCAGTACTTC.

The chain is built from TRBV6-9 and TRBJ2-7, with unresolved D. This CDR3 has 16 amino acids. The V gene lost 0 bases and the J gene lost 0 bases, with 12 bases spanning the gap. Looked up from germline, CDR1 is MNHGY and CDR2 is SVAAGI. CDR3 amino acids: CASSYSPQALSYEQYV. In DNA, the CDR3 is TGTGCCAGCAGTTATTCGCCCCAGGCCCTCTCCTACGAGCAGTACGTC.

The chain recombines TRBV4-1 with TRBJ1-2; D possibly corresponds to TRBD1 (5 bases). This CDR3 is built from 14 residues. Between the trimmed V and J ends, which lost 4 bases and 2 bases, there was a span of 11 bases. The germline V gene encodes CDR1 MGHRA and CDR2 YSYEKL. CDR3 residues: CASSREGLNYGYTF. CDR3 DNA sequence: TGCGCCAGCAGCCGCGAGGGACTGAACTATGGCTACACCTTC.

This chain links TRBV19 with TRBJ1-4; weak D call: TRBD1 (6 bases). Germline assignment: CDR1 LNHDA and CDR2 SQIVND (reference sequence). This CDR3 has 16 amino acids. V lost 5 bases and J lost 0, with 13 bases in between. The CDR3: CASSHRATPTNEKLFF. The CDR3 bases are TGTGCCAGTAGTCACAGGGCCACTCCAACTAATGAAAAACTGTTTTTT.

The gene calls are TRBV20-1 and TRBJ1-2; the match to TRBD1 covers 11 bases. The CDR3 is made up of 15 amino acids. Per the germline V gene, CDR1 is DFQATT and CDR2 is SNEGSKA (reference sequence). V gave up 3 bases and J gave up 2 bases; unmatched junction bases: 5. In nucleotides, the CDR3 is TGCAGTGCTAGTGGACAGGGGGCAGGCAACTATGGCTACACCTTC. Translation: CSASGQGAGNYGYTF.

CDR3 sequence: CSGEGSGNTIYF. In DNA, the CDR3 is TGCAGCGGGGAGGGTTCTGGAAACACCATATATTTT. The J gene is TRBJ1-3, the V gene TRBV29-1; unclear D gene. V lost 7 bases and J lost 1, with 8 bases in between. The germline V gene encodes CDR1 SQVTM and CDR2 ANQGSEA. CDR3 length: 12 amino acids.

This clone appeared a single time. This sequence joins TRBV7-9 and TRBJ2-5, with D unresolved. Germline V CDR1 and CDR2: SEHNR, FQNEAQ (reference sequence). The CDR3 has 12 residues. The V end was cut by 1 base, the J end by 5 bases, with 5 bases between. The CDR3, as DNA: TGTGCCAGCAGCTTAGGCCAGGAGACCCAGTACTTC. It yields the protein CASSLGQETQYF.

The gene calls are TRBV14 and TRBJ1-1, with TRBD1 matching over 9 bases. The CDR3 contains 16 residues. Germline values: CDR1 SGHDN, CDR2 FVKESK. The trim removed 3 bases at V and 0 bases at J, leaving 5 bases unmatched. The CDR3 sequence: CASSHTQGAVNTEAFF. In DNA, the CDR3 is TGTGCCAGCAGCCATACACAGGGGGCAGTGAACACTGAAGCTTTCTTT.

This clone was counted between two and nine times. The gene calls are TRBV19 and TRBJ1-1; 9 nucleotides match TRBD1. The length of the CDR3 is 15 residues. CDR1 is LNHDA and CDR2 is SQIVND in the germline V gene (reference sequence). The junction had 8 bases not matched to a gene; V was cut back by 5 bases and J by 4 bases. CDR3 bases: TGTGCCAGTAGTGGCCCCGGGACAGGGATCACTGAAGCTTTCTTT. Its translation: CASSGPGTGITEAFF.

This rearrangement joins TRBV6-4 to TRBJ1-2, with no clear D. In germline, CDR1 is MRHNA, CDR2 SNTAGT. This CDR3 is 15 amino acids long. V was trimmed by 2 bases and J by 8 bases, leaving 18 bases between them. This chain's CDR3 is CASSDGQSRRRGYTF. In nucleotides, the CDR3 is TGTGCCAGCAGTGACGGCCAGTCTAGACGCAGGGGCTACACCTTC.

The chain links TRBV7-3 to TRBJ2-6, with D possibly TRBD1 on 6 matching bases. Per germline, CDR1 SGHTA and CDR2 FQGTGA. Trimming stripped 5 bases from V and 0 bases from J, with 11 bases between. This CDR3 is 16 amino acids long. CDR3 bases: TGTGCCAGCAGCAAACAGGGTAACTCTGGGGCCAACGTCCTGACTTTC. It translates to CASSKQGNSGANVLTF.

The J gene is TRBJ2-3, the V gene TRBV2; TRBD1 aligns across 11 bases. V shed 6 bases, J shed 3 bases, and the junction held 2 bases outside the gene matches. Germline loops: CDR1 SNHLY, CDR2 FYNNEI. This CDR3 spans 14 amino acids. This CDR3 reads CASRGTGGTDTQYF. In DNA form, the CDR3 reads TGTGCCAGCAGAGGGACAGGGGGGACAGATACGCAGTATTTT.

V gene TRBV5-5 combines with J gene TRBJ2-5, with 15 bases aligning to TRBD2. In germline, CDR1 is SGHKS, CDR2 YYEKEE (reference sequence). CDR3 length equals 16 residues. The J segment lost 2 bases and the V segment lost 4 bases, leaving 3 bases of the junction unmatched. The CDR3 nucleotides read TGTGCCAGCAGCCTGGGACTAGCGGGGGGTCAAGAGACCCAGTACTTC. It specifies CASSLGLAGGQETQYF.

The CDR3 DNA reads as TGTGCCAGCAGGGCGGGACAGGGTCGTAAATACGAGCAGTACGTC. It specifies CASRAGQGRKYEQYV. The V and J genes are TRBV6-4 and TRBJ2-7, with 9 positions matching TRBD1. CDR3 size: 15 residues. Germline CDR1 reads MRHNA; CDR2 reads SNTAGT. Trimming removed 6 bases from V and 4 bases from J; junction bases left unmatched: 10.

CDR3 sequence reads: CASSDGFQNQPQHF. The CDR3, as DNA: TGTGCCAGCAGTGACGGGTTCCAAAATCAGCCCCAGCATTTT. The gene calls are TRBV2 and TRBJ1-5; no reliable D call. V lost 3 bases and J lost 4, with 10 bases in between. Germline CDR1 SNHLY, CDR2 FYNNEI. The CDR3 contains 14 residues. Full variable domain (missing parts from reference TRBV2 and TRBJ1-5): EPEVTQTPSHQVTQMGQEVILRCVPISNHLYFYWYRQILGQKVEFLVSFYNNEISEKSEIFDDQFSVERPDGSNFTLKIRSTKLEDSAMYFCASSDGFQNQPQHFGDGTRLSIL.

The gene calls are TRBV7-8 and TRBJ1-3; D uncertain. There are 15 residues in the CDR3. Germline CDR1 is SGHVS and CDR2 is FQNEAQ. Trimming cost V 1 base and J 8 bases, with 15 bases left between them. The CDR3 is CASSLVLAMGDTIYF. The CDR3 bases are TGTGCCAGCAGCTTAGTCCTCGCTATGGGCGACACCATATATTTT.

The chain is built from TRBV5-8 and TRBJ2-3, with 7 bases that match TRBD1. CDR3 length: 15 amino acids. CDR1 and CDR2 from the germline V gene are SGHTS and YDEGEE. V gave up 7 bases and J gave up 0 bases; unmatched junction bases: 8. DNA of the CDR3: TGTGCCAGCCCCCAGGGACAGTGGAGCACAGATACGCAGTATTTT. It encodes CASPQGQWSTDTQYF.

This clone was counted only a few times. V is TRBV14 and J is TRBJ1-1; D not certain. The CDR3 runs to 14 residues. V lost 2 bases and J lost 1, with 8 bases in between. Per the germline V gene, CDR1 is SGHDN and CDR2 is FVKESK. In DNA, the CDR3 is TGTGCCAGCAGCCAATATGGCCCGAACACTGAAGCTTTCTTT. Its translation is CASSQYGPNTEAFF.

This clone came up once. The chain couples TRBV6-2 or TRBV6-3 to TRBJ2-7; maybe TRBD2 (5 bases). The V gene lost 4 bases and the J gene lost 3 bases, with 10 bases spanning the gap. Germline V lookup: CDR1 MNHEY, CDR2 SVGEGT. CDR3 length equals 13 residues. This chain's CDR3 is CASSSLEIYEQYV. The CDR3 DNA is TGTGCCAGCAGTTCACTAGAGATCTACGAGCAGTACGTC.

The V gene is TRBV5-1, the J gene TRBJ1-3, with D possibly being TRBD1 (5 bases). This CDR3 has 16 amino acids. V gave up 5 bases and J gave up 0 bases, with 15 bases separating them. From germline, CDR1 is SGHRS and CDR2 YFSETQ. The CDR3 DNA is TGCGCCAGCAGTTTGTCGGGACGGAGCTCTGGAAACACCATATATTTT. Translated: CASSLSGRSSGNTIYF.

This clone was found once. The J gene is TRBJ2-5, the V gene TRBV6-1, with D uncertain. V was pared by 3 bases and J by 5 bases, with 10 bases between. The CDR3 has 13 amino acids. The germline CDR1 and CDR2 sequences are MNHNS and SASEGT. CDR3 DNA sequence: TGTGCCAGCAGTGAGGTCTTCGAGGAGACCCAGTACTTC. Protein product: CASSEVFEETQYF.